Listed here are 7 T cell receptor beta chains from one sample, sequenced in a study of blood T cell repertoires in COVID-19. The repertoire was sequenced with immunoSEQ multiplex PCR; TCRdb's copy has only in-frame clones and lacks some. Altogether over 150,000 clones are present, around 90% being singletons, with the ten largest covering 2.5% to 3%. Sequenced input: peripheral blood. These receptors were collected from a man aged 35 to 55 with active or convalescent COVID-19.

The chain carries TRBV5-5 and TRBJ1-2; D is undetermined. CDR1 is SGHKS, CDR2 YYEKEE, per germline (reference sequence). Trimming took 1 base from V and 3 from J, leaving 13 bases between them. This CDR3 has 15 amino acids. The CDR3 bases are TGTGCCAGCAGCTTGTTAACAGAATTGGACTATGGCTACACCTTC. Encoded protein: CASSLLTELDYGYTF.

V gene TRBV12-5 combines with J gene TRBJ2-3; TRBD2 matches at 13 bases. The trim removed 6 bases at V and 5 bases at J, leaving 5 bases unmatched. The germline CDR1 and CDR2 sequences are LGHNT and FRNRAP. This CDR3 has 15 residues. CDR3 nucleotide sequence: TGTGCTAGTGGCACTAGCGGGGGGGCCGTAGATACGCAGTATTTT. Its translation: CASGTSGGAVDTQYF.

At least ten counts were recorded for this clone. The CDR3 is CASSLELQGVRDTQYF. The CDR3 nucleotides are TGTGCCAGCAGCTTAGAATTACAGGGGGTCAGAGATACGCAGTATTTT. The chain employs TRBV7-6 and TRBJ2-3, with 8 bases matching TRBD1. V lost 1 base to trimming and J lost 5 bases; unmatched junction nucleotides: 8. From germline, CDR1 is SGHVS and CDR2 FNYEAQ. CDR3 length: 16 amino acids.

V and J are TRBV7-8 and TRBJ1-5; no firm D call. Germline lookup yields CDR1 SGHVS and CDR2 FQNEAQ. The CDR3 covers 12 residues. V was pared by 5 bases and J by 9 bases, with 11 bases between. This CDR3 is CASSPSHRPQHF. The CDR3, as DNA: TGTGCCAGCAGCCCCAGTCATCGGCCCCAGCATTTT. Complete variable domain (other parts from reference TRBV7-8 and TRBJ1-5): GAGVSQSPRYKVAKRGQDVALRCDPISGHVSLFWYQQALGQGPEFLTYFQNEAQLDKSGLPSDRFFAERPEGSVSTLKIQRTQQEDSAVYLCASSPSHRPQHFGDGTRLSIL.

The V and J genes are TRBV9 and TRBJ1-4, with TRBD1 identical over 8 bases. Germline values: CDR1 SGDLS, CDR2 YYNGEE. CDR3 length: 16 amino acids. The junction had 9 bases not matched to a gene; V was cut back by 0 bases and J by 8 bases. CDR3 amino acids: CASSVGRAGGGEKLFF. DNA for the CDR3: TGTGCCAGCAGCGTAGGGAGGGCAGGGGGCGGAGAAAAACTGTTTTTT.

This clone was seen once. The rearrangement links TRBV10-2 to TRBJ1-2; TRBD1 agrees at 9 bases. The CDR3 totals 15 residues. V was pared by 1 base and J by 2 bases, with 2 bases of the junction left unmatched. Germline-derived CDR1 and CDR2 are WSHSY and SAAADI. The CDR3 reads CASSEFGTGNYGYTF. The CDR3 nucleotides are TGCGCCAGCAGTGAGTTTGGGACAGGGAACTATGGCTACACCTTC.

The chain is built from TRBV9 and TRBJ2-2; D perhaps matches TRBD2 (5 bases). The germline V and J ends were trimmed by 0 bases and 0 bases, with 6 bases remaining between them. This CDR3 is 15 amino acids long. Germline CDR1 reads SGDLS; CDR2 reads YYNGEE. CDR3 residues: CASSVGGSNTGELFF. The CDR3 DNA follows: TGTGCCAGCAGCGTAGGAGGGTCGAACACCGGGGAGCTGTTTTTT.